This T cell receptor beta chain originates from a study of neoadjuvant nivolumab and ipilimumab in lung cancer (dated by TCRdb to between 2020 and 2021). For context, the study as a whole: In the NEOSTAR trial, nivolumab was administered intravenously at 3 mg/kg on days 1, 15 and 29, and the combination arm also received ipilimumab 1 mg/kg on day 1 only. TCR repertoires were compared between pretherapy (baseline) peripheral blood and tumors resected at surgery after neoadjuvant immune checkpoint blockade. Matched pretherapy and resected tumor pairs were analyzed from seven patients, of whom four had been treated with nivolumab and three with nivolumab plus ipilimumab. In the trial, about 44 patients with operable NSCLC were treated, of whom around 23 were randomized to nivolumab monotherapy and around 20 to nivolumab plus ipilimumab. The primary endpoint of the trial was the rate of major pathologic response (MPR) in the intention-to-treat population of each study arm. Study-wide findings and limitations: TCR sequencing was performed in a small number of samples. Resected tumors had greater TCR richness and clonality than tumor-adjacent uninvolved lung, and increases were observed in more dual-therapy-treated tumors. From pretherapy to surgery, tumor T-cell richness and clonality went up in three of three dual-therapy tumors, versus only two of four nivolumab-treated tumors. TCR richness in pretherapy blood showed a positive correlation with richness in tumors resected after neoadjuvant therapy (Spearman R of about 0.79). No significant correlation was found between TCR clonality and pathologic tumor regression, and only one major-pathologic-response sample was available for the clonality analysis.

The time point tag for this specimen amounts to: at surgical resection after neoadjuvant nivolumab +/- ipilimumab. Samples came from the phase 2 randomized NEOSTAR trial, which tested neoadjuvant nivolumab or nivolumab plus ipilimumab followed by surgery in operable NSCLC. The method behind the library was the immunoSEQ multiplex PCR assay. The original methods were these. Repertoires were summarized in terms of richness and clonality, and significantly expanded and contracted clones between pre- and post-therapy samples were identified. As stored in TCRdb, this immuneACCESS dataset retains in-frame rearrangements with V and J assigned. A fraction of the clones does not appear; measured against another copy, unresolved V genes explain less than half of the discrepancy, and the remainder lacks a known reason. That table furnishes V, J and clone size, whereas the DNA furnished D and trimming. The sample records about 30,000 clones, roughly 90% of which are singletons. The top ten clones comprise 2% to 2.5% of the sample.

For this clone: Its specific antigen is unknown. No much larger clone exists at a distance of one base, and base qualities are not known.

Relative to germline, V is 5 bases shorter and J is 8 bases shorter, with 5 bases between their ends. The CDR3 runs 10 residues from the cysteine to the phenylalanine. Left in the record is the CDR3 DNA by itself, 30 bases read in frame from the first base. The CDR1 and CDR2 encoded by the germline V gene are SGHRS and YFSETQ. The sequencing used peripheral blood, collected after neoadjuvant nivolumab, alone or with ipilimumab, at or shortly before surgery. The receptor chain draws on TRBV5-1 and TRBJ1-3; no confident D gene assignment can be made. The sequence was obtained from an adult with non-small cell lung cancer. The nucleotide sequence is TGCGCCAGCAGGGGTGACACCATATATTTT. Its product reads: CASRGDTIYF.